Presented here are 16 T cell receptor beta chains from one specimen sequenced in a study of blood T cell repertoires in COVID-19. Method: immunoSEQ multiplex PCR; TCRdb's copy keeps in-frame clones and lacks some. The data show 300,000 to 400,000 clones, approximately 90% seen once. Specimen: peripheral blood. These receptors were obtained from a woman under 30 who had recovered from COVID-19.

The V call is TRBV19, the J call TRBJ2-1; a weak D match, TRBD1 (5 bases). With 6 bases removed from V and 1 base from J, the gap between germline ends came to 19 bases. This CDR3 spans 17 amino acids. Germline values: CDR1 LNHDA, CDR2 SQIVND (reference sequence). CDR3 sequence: CASSKPSGAVSYNEQFF. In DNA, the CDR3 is TGTGCCAGTAGCAAACCCAGTGGGGCAGTTTCCTACAATGAGCAGTTCTTC.

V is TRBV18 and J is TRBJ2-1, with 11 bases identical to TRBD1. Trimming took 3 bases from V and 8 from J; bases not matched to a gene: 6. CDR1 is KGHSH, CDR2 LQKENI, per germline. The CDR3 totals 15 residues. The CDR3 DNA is TGTGCCAGCTCACCCAGGACAGGGGGCGCGGATGAGCAGTTCTTC. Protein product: CASSPRTGGADEQFF. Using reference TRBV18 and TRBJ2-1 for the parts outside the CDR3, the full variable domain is NAGVMQNPRHLVRRRGQEARLRCSPMKGHSHVYWYRQLPEEGLKFMVYLQKENIIDESGMPKERFSAEFPKEGPSILRIQQVVRGDSAAYFCASSPRTGGADEQFFGPGTRLTVL.

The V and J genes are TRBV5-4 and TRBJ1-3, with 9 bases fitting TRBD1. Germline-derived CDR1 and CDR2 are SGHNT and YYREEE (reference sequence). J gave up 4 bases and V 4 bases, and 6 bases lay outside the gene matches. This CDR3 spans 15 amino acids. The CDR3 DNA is TGTGCCAGCAGCGAGGGACAGGGCTTCGGAAACACCATATATTTT. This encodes CASSEGQGFGNTIYF.

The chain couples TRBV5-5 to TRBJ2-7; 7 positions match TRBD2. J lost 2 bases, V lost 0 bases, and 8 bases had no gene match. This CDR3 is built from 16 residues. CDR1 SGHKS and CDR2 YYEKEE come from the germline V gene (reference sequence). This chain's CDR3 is CASSLGGGRSTYEQYV. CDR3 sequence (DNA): TGTGCCAGCAGCTTGGGAGGCGGGAGAAGCACCTACGAGCAGTACGTC.

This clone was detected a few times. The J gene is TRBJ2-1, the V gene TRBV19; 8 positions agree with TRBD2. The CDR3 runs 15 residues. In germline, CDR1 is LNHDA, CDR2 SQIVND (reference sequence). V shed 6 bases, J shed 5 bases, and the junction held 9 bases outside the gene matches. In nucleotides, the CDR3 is TGTGCCAGTAGAGGGACTAGACTAGAGGACAATGAGCAGTTCTTC. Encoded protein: CASRGTRLEDNEQFF. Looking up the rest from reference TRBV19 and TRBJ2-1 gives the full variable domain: DGGITQSPKYLFRKEGQNVTLSCEQNLNHDAMYWYRQDPGQGLRLIYYSQIVNDFQKGDIAEGYSVSREKKESFPLTVTSAQKNPTAFYLCASRGTRLEDNEQFFGPGTRLTVL.

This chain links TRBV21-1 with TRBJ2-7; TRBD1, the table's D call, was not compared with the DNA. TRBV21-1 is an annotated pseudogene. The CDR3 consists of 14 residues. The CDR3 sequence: CASSKVCPGHEQYV. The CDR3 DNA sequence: TGTGCCAGCAGCAAAGTTTGTCCAGGGCACGAGCAGTACGTC.

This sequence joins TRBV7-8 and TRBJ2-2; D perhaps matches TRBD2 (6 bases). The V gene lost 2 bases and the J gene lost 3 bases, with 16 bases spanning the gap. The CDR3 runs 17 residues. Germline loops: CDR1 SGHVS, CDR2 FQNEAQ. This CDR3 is CASSLMVAGYDTGELFF. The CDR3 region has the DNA TGTGCCAGCAGCTTAATGGTTGCGGGATATGACACCGGGGAGCTGTTTTTT. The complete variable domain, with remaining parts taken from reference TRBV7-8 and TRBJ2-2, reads GAGVSQSPRYKVAKRGQDVALRCDPISGHVSLFWYQQALGQGPEFLTYFQNEAQLDKSGLPSDRFFAERPEGSVSTLKIQRTQQEDSAVYLCASSLMVAGYDTGELFFGEGSRLTVL.

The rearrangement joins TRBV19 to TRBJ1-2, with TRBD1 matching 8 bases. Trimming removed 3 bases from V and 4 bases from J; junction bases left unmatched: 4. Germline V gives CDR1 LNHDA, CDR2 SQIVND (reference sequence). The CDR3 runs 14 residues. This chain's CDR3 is CASSINRGGYGYTF. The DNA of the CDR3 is TGTGCCAGTAGTATCAACAGGGGGGGCTATGGCTACACCTTC. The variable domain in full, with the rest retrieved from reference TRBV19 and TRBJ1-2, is DGGITQSPKYLFRKEGQNVTLSCEQNLNHDAMYWYRQDPGQGLRLIYYSQIVNDFQKGDIAEGYSVSREKKESFPLTVTSAQKNPTAFYLCASSINRGGYGYTFGSGTRLTVV.

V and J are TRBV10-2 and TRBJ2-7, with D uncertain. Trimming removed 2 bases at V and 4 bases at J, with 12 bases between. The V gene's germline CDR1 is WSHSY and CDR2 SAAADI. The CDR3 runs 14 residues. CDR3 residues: CASSEARTCYEQYV. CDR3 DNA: TGCGCCAGCAGTGAGGCTAGAACCTGTTACGAGCAGTACGTC.

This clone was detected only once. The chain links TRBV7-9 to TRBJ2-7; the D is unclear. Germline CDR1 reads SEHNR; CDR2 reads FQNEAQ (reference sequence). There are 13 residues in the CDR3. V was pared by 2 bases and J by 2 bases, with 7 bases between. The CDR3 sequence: CASSLIQAYEQYV. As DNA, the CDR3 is TGTGCCAGCAGCTTAATTCAGGCCTACGAGCAGTACGTC.

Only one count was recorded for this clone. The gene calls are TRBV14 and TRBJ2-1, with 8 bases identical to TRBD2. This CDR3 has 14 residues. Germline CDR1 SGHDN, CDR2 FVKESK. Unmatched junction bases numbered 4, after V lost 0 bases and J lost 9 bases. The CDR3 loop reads CASSQEGTSTEQFF. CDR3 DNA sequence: TGTGCCAGCAGCCAAGAGGGGACTAGTACTGAGCAGTTCTTC.

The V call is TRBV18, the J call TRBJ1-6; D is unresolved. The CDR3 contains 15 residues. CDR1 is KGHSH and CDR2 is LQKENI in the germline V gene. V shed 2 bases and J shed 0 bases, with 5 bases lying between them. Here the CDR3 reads CASSPGSSYNSPLHF. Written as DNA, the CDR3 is TGTGCCAGCTCACCAGGGAGCTCCTATAATTCACCCCTCCACTTT.

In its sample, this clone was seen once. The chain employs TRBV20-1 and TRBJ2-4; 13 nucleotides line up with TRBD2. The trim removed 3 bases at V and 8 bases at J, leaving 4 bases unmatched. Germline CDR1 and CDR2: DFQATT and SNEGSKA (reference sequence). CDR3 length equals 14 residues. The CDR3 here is CSASGTSGIYIQYF. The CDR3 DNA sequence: TGCAGTGCTAGTGGGACTAGCGGGATATACATTCAGTACTTC.

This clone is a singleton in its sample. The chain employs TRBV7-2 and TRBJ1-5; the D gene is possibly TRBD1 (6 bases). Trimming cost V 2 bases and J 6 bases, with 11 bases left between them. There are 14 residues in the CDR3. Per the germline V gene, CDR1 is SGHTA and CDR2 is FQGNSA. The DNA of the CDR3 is TGTGCCAGCAGCTTATCGGGGGGCTCTCAGCCCCAGCATTTT. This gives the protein CASSLSGGSQPQHF.

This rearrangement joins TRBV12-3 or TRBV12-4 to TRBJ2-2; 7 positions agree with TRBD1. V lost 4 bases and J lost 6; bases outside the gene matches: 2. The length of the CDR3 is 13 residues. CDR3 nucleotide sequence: TGTGCCAGCAGTTACACAGGGGCCGGGGAGCTGTTTTTT. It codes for CASSYTGAGELFF.

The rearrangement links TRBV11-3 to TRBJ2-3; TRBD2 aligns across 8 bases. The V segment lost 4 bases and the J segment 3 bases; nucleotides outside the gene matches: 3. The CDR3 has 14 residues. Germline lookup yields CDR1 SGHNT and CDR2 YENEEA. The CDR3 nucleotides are TGTGCCAGCAGCTCGGGACTAGGTACAGATACGCAGTATTTT. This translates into CASSSGLGTDTQYF.